Below are 25 T cell receptor beta chains sequenced from a single sample in a study of blood T cells in healthy people across ages. Using a J-beta primer mix together with a sample-barcoded 5' primer, a second PCR was run for roughly 7 to 12 cycles. Each CDR3 protein gets one entry after TCRdb re-called the 5' RACE reads with MiXCR. Here the sample spans roughly 500,000 distinct CDR3 sequences, approximately 27% being singletons. Material for sequencing was blood. These receptors all stem from a woman in her sixties or seventies in good health.

The CDR3: CASRGPGGETQYF. CDR3 nucleotide sequence: TGTGCCAGCAGAGGACCTGGGGGGGAGACCCAGTACTTC. The chain is built from TRBV12-3 or TRBV12-4 and TRBJ2-5; TRBD2 is a possible D gene (6 bases). Trimming stripped 6 bases from V and 5 bases from J, with 13 bases between. This CDR3 spans 13 amino acids.

In this sample, this clonotype turned up a few times. The genes are TRBV2 and TRBJ1-2; maybe TRBD1 (6 bases). Germline assignment: CDR1 SNHLY and CDR2 FYNNEI. Trimming stripped 5 bases from V and 6 bases from J, with 13 bases between. This CDR3 is built from 13 residues. The CDR3 loop reads CASSMSGGDGYTF. In DNA, the CDR3 is TGTGCCAGCAGTATGTCCGGGGGCGATGGCTACACCTTC. Complete variable domain (other parts from reference TRBV2 and TRBJ1-2): EPEVTQTPSHQVTQMGQEVILRCVPISNHLYFYWYRQILGQKVEFLVSFYNNEISEKSEIFDDQFSVERPDGSNFTLKIRSTKLEDSAMYFCASSMSGGDGYTFGSGTRLTVV.

This rearrangement joins TRBV7-2 to TRBJ1-2; D call uncertain. This CDR3 spans 12 amino acids. The V end lost 5 bases, the J end lost 8 bases, and 12 bases lay between the germline ends. Germline assignment: CDR1 SGHTA and CDR2 FQGNSA. In DNA, the CDR3 is TGTGCCAGCAGCCCACCGACGGGAGGCTACACCTTC. This encodes CASSPPTGGYTF. Complete variable domain (other parts from reference TRBV7-2 and TRBJ1-2): GAGVSQSPSNKVTEKGKDVELRCDPISGHTALYWYRQSLGQGLEFLIYFQGNSAPDKSGLPSDRFSAERTGGSVSTLTIQRTQQEDSAVYLCASSPPTGGYTFGSGTRLTVV.

The V call is TRBV12-3 or TRBV12-4, the J call TRBJ2-2; 8 bases align to TRBD1. V lost 6 bases to trimming and J lost 6 bases; unmatched junction nucleotides: 18. The CDR3 is made up of 18 amino acids. The CDR3 is CASSFALGQGRGAGELFF. The CDR3 nucleotides are TGTGCCAGCAGCTTTGCACTCGGACAGGGAAGAGGAGCCGGGGAGCTGTTTTTT.

This clonotype has only one observation. This chain links TRBV9 with TRBJ1-1, with TRBD1 matching over 7 bases. The ends lost 0 bases at V and 3 bases at J; junction bases unmatched: 5. Germline loops: CDR1 SGDLS, CDR2 YYNGEE. The CDR3 length is 15 residues. DNA of the CDR3: TGTGCCAGCAGCGTAGAGGCAGGGGGGCACACTGAAGCTTTCTTT. This translates into CASSVEAGGHTEAFF.

V usage is TRBV7-2 and J usage is TRBJ1-2; D unresolved. Germline CDR1 and CDR2: SGHTA and FQGNSA. V was pared by 5 bases and J by 1 base, with 8 bases between. The CDR3 sequence is 13 residues long. CDR3 bases: TGTGCCAGCAGCGGCAGCGTTAACTATGGCTACACCTTC. Its translation: CASSGSVNYGYTF.

Remarks on this clonotype: One junction end does not reproduce the germline sequence, and a read error may be involved. This chain uses TRBV29-1 with TRBJ1-2; D may be TRBD1 (6 bases). The length of the CDR3 is 14 residues. The V gene's germline CDR1 is SQVTM and CDR2 ANQGSEA. The chain's CDR3 is CSFETGPSNYGYTF. The CDR3, as DNA: TGCAGCTTTGAAACAGGGCCATCTAACTATGGCTACACCTTC.

This clonotype was counted between two and nine times. The J gene is TRBJ2-5, the V gene TRBV6-2 or TRBV6-3; 11 nucleotides line up with TRBD2. Trimming took 6 bases from V and 2 from J; bases not matched to a gene: 2. Germline V CDR1 and CDR2: MNHEY, SVGEGT. The CDR3 runs 14 residues. CDR3 coding DNA: TGTGCCAGCAGGGTAGCGGGGGGGCAAGAGACCCAGTACTTC. This translates into CASRVAGGQETQYF.

The V call is TRBV24-1, the J call TRBJ2-5, with 10 bases matching TRBD1. The length of the CDR3 is 14 residues. V gave up 3 bases and J gave up 3 bases; unmatched junction bases: 0. Germline CDR1 and CDR2: KGHDR and SFDVKD. This chain's CDR3 is CATSDGTGEETQYF. Written as DNA, the CDR3 is TGTGCCACCAGTGATGGGACAGGGGAAGAGACCCAGTACTTC.

In this sample, this clonotype turned up a few times. V is TRBV20-1 and J is TRBJ2-1, with 14 bases lining up with TRBD2. The CDR3 has 15 residues. With 6 bases clipped from V and 5 bases from J, the junction kept 6 bases outside the gene matches. Per germline, CDR1 DFQATT and CDR2 SNEGSKA (reference sequence). The CDR3 spells CSAKTSGRANNEQFF. The DNA for the CDR3 is TGCAGTGCCAAGACTAGCGGGAGGGCAAACAATGAGCAGTTCTTC.

V usage is TRBV10-3 and J usage is TRBJ1-2; TRBD1 is a possible D gene (6 bases). Trimming cost V 6 bases and J 8 bases, with 16 bases left between them. Looked up from germline, CDR1 is ENHRY and CDR2 is SYGVKD. This CDR3 comprises 13 residues. CDR3 protein: CAIREGQTSGYTF. The CDR3 DNA reads as TGTGCCATCAGGGAAGGACAGACGTCCGGCTACACCTTC.

This clonotype was counted only a few times. The chain uses TRBV19 and TRBJ1-2; no clear D. The CDR3 contains 13 residues. V dropped 3 bases and J dropped 2 bases, with 7 bases sitting between them. Germline V CDR1 and CDR2: LNHDA, SQIVND (reference sequence). The CDR3 sequence: CASSIPGNYGYTF. The CDR3 DNA reads TGTGCCAGTAGTATTCCCGGAAACTATGGCTACACCTTC.

The chain has TRBV24-1 and TRBJ2-1; D is perhaps TRBD1 (6 bases). The CDR3 has 15 residues. With 3 bases removed from V and 8 bases from J, the gap between germline ends came to 16 bases. Per the germline V gene, CDR1 is KGHDR and CDR2 is SFDVKD. The CDR3 reads CATSDPGHHRDEQFF. The CDR3 nucleotides are TGTGCCACCAGTGATCCGGGACACCATAGGGATGAGCAGTTCTTC.

This clonotype appeared many times. This sequence joins TRBV20-1 and TRBJ2-5, with a weak D call TRBD2 (5 bases). In germline, CDR1 is DFQATT, CDR2 SNEGSKA (reference sequence). The CDR3 is 12 amino acids. CDR3: CGIGDRQETQYF. Here the CDR3 DNA reads TGCGGAATCGGGGATCGGCAAGAGACCCAGTACTTC.

This chain joins TRBV12-5 and TRBJ1-5; D is unresolved. The CDR3 covers 18 residues. Germline V gene sequence: CDR1 LGHNT, CDR2 FRNRAP. V lost 0 bases and J 4 bases, leaving 19 bases between the germline ends. Written as DNA, the CDR3 is TGTGCTAGTGGTTTGGTACTCGGGGTTGTTTCCCTTAATCAGCCCCAGCATTTT. Translated, it gives CASGLVLGVVSLNQPQHF.

The chain recombines TRBV7-6 with TRBJ1-1, with 8 nucleotides matching TRBD1. Germline CDR1 is SGHVS and CDR2 is FNYEAQ. Unmatched junction bases numbered 5, after V lost 4 bases and J lost 4 bases. This CDR3 has 14 residues. The CDR3: CASSSPGQGTEAFF. CDR3 DNA sequence: TGTGCCAGCAGCTCCCCCGGACAGGGCACTGAAGCTTTCTTT.

This clonotype occurred a few times. The chain combines TRBV20-1 with TRBJ2-5, with 10 bases that match TRBD2. CDR3 length: 15 amino acids. Trimming removed 3 bases from V and 4 bases from J; junction bases left unmatched: 8. Germline V gene lookup returns CDR1 DFQATT and CDR2 SNEGSKA (reference sequence). CDR3 sequence reads: CSASSALAGLETQYF. As DNA, the CDR3 is TGCAGTGCTAGCAGTGCACTAGCGGGGTTAGAGACCCAGTACTTC.

In this sample, this clonotype turned up a few times. The V and J genes are TRBV6-2 or TRBV6-3 and TRBJ2-5, with 9 bases that match TRBD2. Germline V CDR1 and CDR2: MNHEY, SVGEGT. Germline trimming cut 5 bases from V and 7 bases from J; bases unmatched to any gene: 8. The CDR3 length is 14 residues. The CDR3 region has the DNA TGTGCCAGCAGTAACCGGGTAGCGGGGGCGACCCAGTACTTC. Its translation: CASSNRVAGATQYF.

V and J are TRBV5-1 and TRBJ2-3; a possible D gene is TRBD1 (6 bases). The germline V and J ends were trimmed by 3 bases and 4 bases, with 12 bases remaining between them. This CDR3 contains 14 residues. Looked up from germline, CDR1 is SGHRS and CDR2 is YFSETQ. In DNA, the CDR3 is TGCGCCAGCAGCTCGACCCCAGGGGCAGATACGCAGTATTTT. This sequence encodes CASSSTPGADTQYF. The variable domain in full, with the rest retrieved from reference TRBV5-1 and TRBJ2-3, is KAGVTQTPRYLIKTRGQQVTLSCSPISGHRSVSWYQQTPGQGLQFLFEYFSETQRNKGNFPGRFSGRQFSNSRSEMNVSTLELGDSALYLCASSSTPGADTQYFGPGTRLTVL.

This clonotype was detected a few times. The germline gene is not matched at one end of the junction; a read error may be the cause. The V and J genes are TRBV14 and TRBJ1-3; TRBD1 agrees at 7 bases. Germline lookup yields CDR1 SGHDN and CDR2 FVKESK. The CDR3 runs to 15 residues. The chain's CDR3 is CASSFLTGTGNTMYF. CDR3 in DNA: TGTGCCAGCAGCTTCCTGACAGGGACTGGAAACACCATGTATTTT.

The V call is TRBV6-5, the J call TRBJ1-2; D is unclear. The germline V and J ends were trimmed by 5 bases and 2 bases, with 9 bases remaining between them. The CDR3 loop spans 13 amino acids. The V gene's germline CDR1 is MNHEY and CDR2 SVGAGI. CDR3 in amino acids: CASSRQANYGYTF. DNA of the CDR3: TGTGCCAGCAGTCGTCAGGCGAACTATGGCTACACCTTC.

The rearrangement links TRBV12-3 or TRBV12-4 to TRBJ2-5; D tentatively reads TRBD1 or TRBD2 (6 bases each). Trimming pared 7 bases from V and 4 bases from J, leaving 16 bases between. There are 14 residues in the CDR3. The CDR3 coding sequence is TGTGCCAGCACCAGACAGGTTAGCGGAGAGACCCAGTACTTC. This sequence encodes CASTRQVSGETQYF.

This clonotype showed up just a few times. V usage is TRBV6-5 and J usage is TRBJ1-1, with D possibly TRBD1 on 5 matching bases. This CDR3 contains 14 residues. With 2 bases removed from V and 2 bases from J, the gap between germline ends came to 9 bases. CDR1 is MNHEY, CDR2 SVGAGI, per germline. The CDR3 here is CASSYGGRNTEAFF. The CDR3 DNA follows: TGTGCCAGCAGTTACGGGGGTAGAAACACTGAAGCTTTCTTT.

In its sample, this clonotype was seen a few times. This chain connects TRBV7-2 to TRBJ2-3; 7 bases align to TRBD2. Germline-derived CDR1 and CDR2 are SGHTA and FQGNSA. The CDR3 runs 15 residues. Trimming at V came to 4 bases and at J to 8 bases, leaving 12 bases not matched to a gene. CDR3 sequence reads: CASSWGGRRLGTQYF. The CDR3 DNA reads as TGTGCCAGCAGCTGGGGGGGACGCCGGCTCGGTACGCAGTATTTT.

This clonotype came up a few times. The CDR3 is CASSDAGQGSGYTF. As DNA, the CDR3 is TGTGCCAGCAGCGACGCGGGGCAGGGTAGCGGCTACACCTTC. The chain is built from TRBV9 and TRBJ1-2; tentative D call: TRBD1 (5 bases). This CDR3 is 14 amino acids long. Germline CDR1 is SGDLS and CDR2 is YYNGEE. V shed 3 bases and J shed 8 bases, with 17 bases lying between them.